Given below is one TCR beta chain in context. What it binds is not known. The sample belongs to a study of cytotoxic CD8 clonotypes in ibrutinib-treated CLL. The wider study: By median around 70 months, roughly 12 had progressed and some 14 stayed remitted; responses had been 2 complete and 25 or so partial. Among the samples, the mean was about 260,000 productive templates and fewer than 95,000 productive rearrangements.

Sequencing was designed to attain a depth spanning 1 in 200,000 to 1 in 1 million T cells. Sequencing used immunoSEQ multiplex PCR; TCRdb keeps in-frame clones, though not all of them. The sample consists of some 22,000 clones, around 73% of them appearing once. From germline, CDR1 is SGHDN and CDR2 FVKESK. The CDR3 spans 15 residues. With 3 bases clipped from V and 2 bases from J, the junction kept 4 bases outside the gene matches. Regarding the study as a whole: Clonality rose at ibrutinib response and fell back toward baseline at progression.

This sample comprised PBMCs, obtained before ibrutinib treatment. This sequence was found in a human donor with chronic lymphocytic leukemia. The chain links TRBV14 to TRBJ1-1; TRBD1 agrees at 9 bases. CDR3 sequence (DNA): TGTGCCAGCAGCCAGAACAGGGGGCCTAACACTGAAGCTTTCTTT. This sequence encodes CASSQNRGPNTEAFF.